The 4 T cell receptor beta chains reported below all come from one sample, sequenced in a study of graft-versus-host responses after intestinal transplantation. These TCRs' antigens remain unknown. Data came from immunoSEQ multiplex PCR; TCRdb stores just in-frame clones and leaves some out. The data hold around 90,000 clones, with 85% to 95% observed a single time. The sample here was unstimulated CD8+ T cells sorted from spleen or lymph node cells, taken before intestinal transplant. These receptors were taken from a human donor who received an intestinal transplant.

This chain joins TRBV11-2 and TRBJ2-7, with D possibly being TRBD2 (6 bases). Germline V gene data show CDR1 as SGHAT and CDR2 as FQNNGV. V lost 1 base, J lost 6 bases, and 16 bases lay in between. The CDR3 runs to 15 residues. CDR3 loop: CASSLAGGLTPEQYF. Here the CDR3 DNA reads TGTGCCAGCAGCTTAGCTGGGGGACTCACTCCCGAGCAGTACTTC.

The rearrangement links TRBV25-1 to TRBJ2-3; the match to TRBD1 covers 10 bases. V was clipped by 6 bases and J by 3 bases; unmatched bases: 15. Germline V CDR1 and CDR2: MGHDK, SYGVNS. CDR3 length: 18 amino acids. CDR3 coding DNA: TGTGCCAGCAGGGGACTGACAGGGGGCGACCGGGATACAGATACGCAGTATTTT. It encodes CASRGLTGGDRDTDTQYF.

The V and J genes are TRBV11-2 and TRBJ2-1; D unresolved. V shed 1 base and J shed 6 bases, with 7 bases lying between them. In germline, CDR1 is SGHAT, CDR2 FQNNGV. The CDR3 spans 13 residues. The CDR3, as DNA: TGTGCCAGCAGCTTAGGTCCCATCAATGAGCAGTTCTTC. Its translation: CASSLGPINEQFF.

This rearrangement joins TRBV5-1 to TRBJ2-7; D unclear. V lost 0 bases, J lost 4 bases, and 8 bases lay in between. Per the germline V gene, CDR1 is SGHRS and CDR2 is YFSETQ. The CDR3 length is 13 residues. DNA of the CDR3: TGCGCCAGCAGCTTGGTTCCCCTATACGAGCAGTACTTC. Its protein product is CASSLVPLYEQYF.